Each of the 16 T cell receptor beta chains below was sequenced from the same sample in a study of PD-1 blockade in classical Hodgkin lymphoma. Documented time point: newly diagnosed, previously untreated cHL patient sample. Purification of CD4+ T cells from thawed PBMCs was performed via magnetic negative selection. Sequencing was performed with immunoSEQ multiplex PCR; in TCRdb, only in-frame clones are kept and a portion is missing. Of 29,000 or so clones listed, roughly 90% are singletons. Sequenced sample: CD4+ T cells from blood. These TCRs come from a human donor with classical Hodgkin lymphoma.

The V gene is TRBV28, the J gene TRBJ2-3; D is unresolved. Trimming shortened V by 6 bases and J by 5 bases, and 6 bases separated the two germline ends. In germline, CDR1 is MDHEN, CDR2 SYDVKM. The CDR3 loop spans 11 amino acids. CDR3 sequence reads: CASSLKDTQYF. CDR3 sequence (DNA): TGTGCCAGCAGCCTCAAAGATACGCAGTATTTT.

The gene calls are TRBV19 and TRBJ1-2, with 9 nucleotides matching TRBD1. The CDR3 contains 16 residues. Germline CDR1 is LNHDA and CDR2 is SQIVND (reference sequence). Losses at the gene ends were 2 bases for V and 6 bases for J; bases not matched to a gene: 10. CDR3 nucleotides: TGTGCCAGTAGTATATCTCGGGACAGGGCAATCCATGGCTACACCTTC. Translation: CASSISRDRAIHGYTF.

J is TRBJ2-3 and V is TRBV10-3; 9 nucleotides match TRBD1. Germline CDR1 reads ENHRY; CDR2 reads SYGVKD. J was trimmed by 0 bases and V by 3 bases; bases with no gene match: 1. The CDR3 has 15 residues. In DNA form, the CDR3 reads TGTGCCATCAGTGACGGACAGGGGAGCACAGATACGCAGTATTTT. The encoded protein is CAISDGQGSTDTQYF.

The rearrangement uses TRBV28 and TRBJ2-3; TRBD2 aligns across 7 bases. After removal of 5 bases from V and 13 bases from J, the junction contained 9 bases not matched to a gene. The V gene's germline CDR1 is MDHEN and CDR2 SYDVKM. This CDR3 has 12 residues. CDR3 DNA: TGTGCCAGCAGTGGGGGACTACCCCAGAAGTATTTT. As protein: CASSGGLPQKYF.

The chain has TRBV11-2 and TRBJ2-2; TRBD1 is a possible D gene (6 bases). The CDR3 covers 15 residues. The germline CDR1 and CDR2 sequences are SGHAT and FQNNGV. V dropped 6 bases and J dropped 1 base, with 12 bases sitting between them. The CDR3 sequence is CASSYTTGNTGELFF. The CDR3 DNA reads TGTGCCAGCAGTTACACGACAGGGAACACCGGGGAGCTGTTTTTT.

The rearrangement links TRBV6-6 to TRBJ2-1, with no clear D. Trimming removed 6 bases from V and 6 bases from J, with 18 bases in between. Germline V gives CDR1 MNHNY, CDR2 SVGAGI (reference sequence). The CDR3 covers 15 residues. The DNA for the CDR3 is TGTGCCAGCAGGACCACTGCGAGTAACTCCAATGAGCAGTTCTTC. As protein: CASRTTASNSNEQFF.

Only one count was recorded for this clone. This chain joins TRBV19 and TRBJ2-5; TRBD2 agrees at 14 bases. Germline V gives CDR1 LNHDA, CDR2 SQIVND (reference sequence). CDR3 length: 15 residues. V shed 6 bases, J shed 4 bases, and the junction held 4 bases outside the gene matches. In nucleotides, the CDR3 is TGTGCCAGTAGCCGTGGACTAGCGGGAGGAGAGACCCAGTACTTC. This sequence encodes CASSRGLAGGETQYF.

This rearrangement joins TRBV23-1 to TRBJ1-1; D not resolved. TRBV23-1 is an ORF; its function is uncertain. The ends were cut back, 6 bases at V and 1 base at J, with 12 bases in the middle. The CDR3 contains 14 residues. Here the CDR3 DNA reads TGCGCCAGCAGCCACCACCGGACGAACACTGAAGCTTTCTTT. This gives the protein CASSHHRTNTEAFF.

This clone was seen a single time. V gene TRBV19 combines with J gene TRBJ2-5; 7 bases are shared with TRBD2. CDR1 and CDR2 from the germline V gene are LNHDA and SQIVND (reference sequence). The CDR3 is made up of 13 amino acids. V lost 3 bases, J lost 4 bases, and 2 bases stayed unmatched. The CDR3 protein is CASSIGGRETQYF. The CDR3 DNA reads TGTGCCAGTAGTATCGGCGGGAGAGAGACCCAGTACTTC. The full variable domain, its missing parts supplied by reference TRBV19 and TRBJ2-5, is DGGITQSPKYLFRKEGQNVTLSCEQNLNHDAMYWYRQDPGQGLRLIYYSQIVNDFQKGDIAEGYSVSREKKESFPLTVTSAQKNPTAFYLCASSIGGRETQYFGPGTRLLVL.

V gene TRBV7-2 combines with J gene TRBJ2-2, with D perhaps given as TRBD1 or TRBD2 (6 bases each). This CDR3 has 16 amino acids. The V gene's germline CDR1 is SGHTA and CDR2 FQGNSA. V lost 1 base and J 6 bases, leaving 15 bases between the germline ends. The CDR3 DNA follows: TGTGCCAGCAGCTTAGTTGGGCAGGGGAGGTCCGGGGAGCTGTTTTTT. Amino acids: CASSLVGQGRSGELFF. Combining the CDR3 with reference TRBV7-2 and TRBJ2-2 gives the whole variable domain GAGVSQSPSNKVTEKGKDVELRCDPISGHTALYWYRQSLGQGLEFLIYFQGNSAPDKSGLPSDRFSAERTGGSVSTLTIQRTQQEDSAVYLCASSLVGQGRSGELFFGEGSRLTVL.

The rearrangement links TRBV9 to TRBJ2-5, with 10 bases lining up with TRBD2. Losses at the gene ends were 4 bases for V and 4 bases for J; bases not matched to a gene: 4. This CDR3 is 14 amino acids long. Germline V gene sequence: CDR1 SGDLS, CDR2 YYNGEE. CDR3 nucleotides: TGTGCCAGCAGCCCCCGGACTAGCGGAGAGACCCAGTACTTC. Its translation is CASSPRTSGETQYF.

The CDR3 DNA sequence: TGTGCCAGCTCACTGTCTGGCAGGGCTGAGACCCAGTACTTC. Translating gives CASSLSGRAETQYF. The V and J genes are TRBV18 and TRBJ2-5, with D possibly matching TRBD1 (5 bases). The V end lost 4 bases, the J end lost 5 bases, and 14 bases lay between the germline ends. Looked up from germline, CDR1 is KGHSH and CDR2 is LQKENI. The CDR3 covers 14 residues.

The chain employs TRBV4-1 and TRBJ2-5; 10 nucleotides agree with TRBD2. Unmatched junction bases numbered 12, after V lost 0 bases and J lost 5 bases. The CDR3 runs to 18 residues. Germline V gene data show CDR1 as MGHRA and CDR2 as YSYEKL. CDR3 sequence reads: CASSQDPRLAGVGETQYF. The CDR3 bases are TGCGCCAGCAGCCAAGATCCGAGGCTAGCGGGAGTAGGGGAGACCCAGTACTTC.

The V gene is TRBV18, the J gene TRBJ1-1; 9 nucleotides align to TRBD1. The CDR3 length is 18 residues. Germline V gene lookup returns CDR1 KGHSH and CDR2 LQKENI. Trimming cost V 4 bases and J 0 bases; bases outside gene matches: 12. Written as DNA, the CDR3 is TGTGCCAGCTCACGACGAGTGGGACAGGGAAACGTGAACACTGAAGCTTTCTTT. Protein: CASSRRVGQGNVNTEAFF.

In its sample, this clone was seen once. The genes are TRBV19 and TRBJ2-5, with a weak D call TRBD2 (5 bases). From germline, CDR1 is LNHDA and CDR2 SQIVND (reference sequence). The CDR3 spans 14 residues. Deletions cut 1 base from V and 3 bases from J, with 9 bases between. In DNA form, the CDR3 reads TGTGCCAGTAGTATAGCACTAGGAGAAGAGACCCAGTACTTC. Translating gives CASSIALGEETQYF.

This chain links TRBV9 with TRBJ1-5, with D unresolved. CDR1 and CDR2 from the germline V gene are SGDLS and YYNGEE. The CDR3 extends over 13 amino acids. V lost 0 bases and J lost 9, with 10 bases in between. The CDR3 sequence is CASSVEAGSPQHF. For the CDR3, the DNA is TGTGCCAGCAGCGTAGAGGCGGGGTCGCCCCAGCATTTT.